What follows are 28 T cell receptor beta chains derived from one specimen sequenced in a study of cytotoxic CD8 clonotypes in ibrutinib-treated CLL. Libraries were prepared by immunoSEQ multiplex PCR; TCRdb keeps only in-frame clonotypes and omits some of them. The sample has hundreds of thousands of clones; 70% are singletons. Sequenced here: PBMCs, sampled after 24 months of ibrutinib treatment. The receptors were gathered from a human donor with chronic lymphocytic leukemia.

V usage is TRBV4-3 and J usage is TRBJ2-7; possibly TRBD1 for D (6 bases). The germline gives CDR1 LGHNA, CDR2 YSLEER. The CDR3 covers 13 residues. V was trimmed by 4 bases and J by 6 bases, leaving 13 bases between them. The CDR3 DNA follows: TGCGCCAGCAGCCTCCGAGGGGGAACCGAGCAGTACTTC. Translated, it gives CASSLRGGTEQYF.

The chain carries TRBV6-5 and TRBJ1-2; 12 bases fit TRBD1. The CDR3 is 15 residues long. The germline V gene encodes CDR1 MNHEY and CDR2 SVGAGI. The junction had 11 bases not matched to a gene; V was cut back by 7 bases and J by 8 bases. CDR3 sequence: CASTGRDRGRRGYTF. For the CDR3, the DNA is TGTGCCAGCACGGGGAGGGACAGGGGGCGCCGAGGCTACACCTTC.

In its sample, this clone was seen a few times. The V gene is TRBV27, the J gene TRBJ2-5, with D hard to call. Germline lookup yields CDR1 MNHEY and CDR2 SMNVEV (reference sequence). CDR3 size: 12 residues. The germline V and J ends were trimmed by 6 bases and 5 bases, with 10 bases remaining between them. The CDR3 DNA is TGTGCCAGCAGCCCGCCCTCGGAGACCCAGTACTTC. Its protein is CASSPPSETQYF.

The chain uses TRBV7-6 and TRBJ2-7; D is possibly TRBD1 or TRBD2 (5 bases each). Trimming took off 4 bases at V and 5 bases at J, with 12 bases between the two ends. The CDR3 spans 13 residues. Germline V gene lookup returns CDR1 SGHVS and CDR2 FNYEAQ. CDR3 sequence reads: CASSSGTRHEQYF. CDR3 DNA sequence: TGTGCCAGCAGCTCCGGGACGAGGCACGAGCAGTACTTC.

This chain connects TRBV7-9 to TRBJ2-7; either TRBD1 or TRBD2 may supply D (5 bases each). This CDR3 spans 15 amino acids. Germline V gene data show CDR1 as SEHNR and CDR2 as FQNEAQ (reference sequence). V was shortened by 2 bases and J by 5 bases, with 16 bases between the two germline ends. CDR3 in DNA: TGTGCCAGCAGCTTAAATAGGGGTGGTAGCGACGAGCAGTACTTC. Its translation is CASSLNRGGSDEQYF.

V gene TRBV19 combines with J gene TRBJ2-2; no definite D call. Germline values: CDR1 LNHDA, CDR2 SQIVND (reference sequence). V was clipped by 4 bases and J by 0 bases, with 6 bases between them. CDR3 length: 14 amino acids. CDR3: CASSTDANTGELFF. The CDR3 DNA follows: TGTGCCAGTAGTACAGACGCGAACACCGGGGAGCTGTTTTTT.

This clone was counted between two and nine times. This rearrangement joins TRBV4-2 to TRBJ1-1; tentatively, D is TRBD1 (5 bases). CDR3 size: 15 residues. Trimming pared 0 bases from V and 4 bases from J, leaving 12 bases between. Germline CDR1 and CDR2: LGHNA and YNFKEQ. CDR3: CASSQDKQGRTEAFF. The CDR3 DNA sequence: TGTGCCAGCAGCCAAGATAAGCAGGGCCGCACTGAAGCTTTCTTT.

The rearrangement uses TRBV14 and TRBJ2-1, with 11 positions matching TRBD2. V trimming: 0 bases; J trimming: 2 bases; junction bases outside the gene matches: 12. CDR1 is SGHDN, CDR2 FVKESK, per germline. The CDR3 contains 20 residues. The CDR3 DNA sequence: TGTGCCAGCAGCCAAGAAGGAGTTAGCGGGAGGGCCACCCCCTACAATGAGCAGTTCTTC. Translating gives CASSQEGVSGRATPYNEQFF.

The count of this clone is one. V usage is TRBV6-5 and J usage is TRBJ1-5; the D is unclear. V was shortened by 6 bases and J by 3 bases, with 12 bases between the two germline ends. The length of the CDR3 is 14 residues. Germline V gene data show CDR1 as MNHEY and CDR2 as SVGAGI. This CDR3 reads CASSSHGFNQPQHF. The CDR3 DNA is TGTGCCAGCAGCTCACACGGTTTCAATCAGCCCCAGCATTTT.

CDR3: CASSQDVGDAQPQHF. CDR3 DNA sequence: TGCGCCAGCAGCCAAGACGTGGGGGACGCACAGCCCCAGCATTTT. The chain combines TRBV4-3 with TRBJ1-5; the D gene is possibly TRBD1 (5 bases). The CDR3 contains 15 residues. Germline CDR1 and CDR2: LGHNA and YSLEER. V lost 0 bases to trimming and J lost 7 bases, with 13 bases between them.

This clone was counted only a few times. The rearrangement joins TRBV28 to TRBJ1-2, with D unresolved. Deletions cut 3 bases from V and 8 bases from J, with 13 bases between. This CDR3 has 13 residues. The germline CDR1 and CDR2 sequences are MDHEN and SYDVKM. The CDR3 region has the DNA TGTGCCAGCAGTTTTGCGACACGATTCGGCTACACCTTC. Translated, it gives CASSFATRFGYTF.

Comment on this clone: One end of the junction varies from germline; a read error may be responsible. This rearrangement joins TRBV7-7 to TRBJ2-7, with TRBD1 matching over 8 bases. CDR1 and CDR2 from the germline V gene are SSHAT and FNYEAQ (reference sequence). CDR3 length: 15 residues. The CDR3 loop is CASSPGQGPSYEQYF. The CDR3 DNA is TGTGCTAGCAGCCCCGGACAGGGCCCCTCCTACGAGCAGTACTTC.

V usage is TRBV6-5 and J usage is TRBJ2-5; D is possibly TRBD2 (5 bases). Trimming took off 2 bases at V and 5 bases at J, with 18 bases between the two ends. The CDR3 has 16 residues. CDR1 is MNHEY and CDR2 is SVGAGI in the germline V gene. CDR3 nucleotides: TGTGCCAGCAGTTACCGCGGGCCTAGCCAGAGCGAGACCCAGTACTTC. It is translated as CASSYRGPSQSETQYF.

The rearrangement links TRBV18 to TRBJ2-1, with 9 positions matching TRBD2. The CDR3 is made up of 14 amino acids. Germline CDR1 is KGHSH and CDR2 is LQKENI. After removal of 4 bases from V and 4 bases from J, the junction contained 2 bases not matched to a gene. CDR3 nucleotide sequence: TGTGCCAGCTCACGGCTAGCGGGGTACAATGAGCAGTTCTTC. Protein: CASSRLAGYNEQFF.

The chain recombines TRBV6-1 with TRBJ2-7; 7 bases agree with TRBD2. This CDR3 is built from 18 residues. Per germline, CDR1 MNHNS and CDR2 SASEGT. The V gene end was trimmed by 0 bases and the J gene end by 6 bases; junction bases not matched to a gene: 17. The CDR3 is CASSEASGLLAGLPEQYF. The CDR3 nucleotides are TGTGCCAGCAGTGAAGCCTCGGGACTACTGGCTGGTCTTCCCGAGCAGTACTTC.

V and J are TRBV15 and TRBJ2-7; 9 nucleotides agree with TRBD1. V dropped 4 bases and J dropped 3; count of bases not matched to a gene: 7. The V gene's germline CDR1 is LNHNV and CDR2 YYDKDF (reference sequence). The CDR3 spans 15 residues. The CDR3 sequence is CATSTRDRVLYEQYF. The CDR3 DNA sequence: TGTGCCACCAGCACCCGGGACAGGGTACTCTACGAGCAGTACTTC.

J is TRBJ2-7 and V is TRBV29-1, with 12 bases that match TRBD2. CDR1 and CDR2 (germline): SQVTM, ANQGSEA. The trim removed 6 bases at V and 5 bases at J, leaving 11 bases unmatched. The CDR3 totals 15 residues. CDR3: CSVPTSGSIGNEQYF. CDR3 sequence (DNA): TGCAGCGTCCCGACTAGCGGGAGTATTGGCAACGAGCAGTACTTC.

J is TRBJ2-7 and V is TRBV28; 8 bases line up with TRBD1. The trim removed 6 bases at V and 4 bases at J, leaving 8 bases unmatched. Germline V CDR1 and CDR2: MDHEN, SYDVKM. The CDR3 loop spans 14 amino acids. CDR3 DNA sequence: TGTGCCAGCAGCCCCTGGGACAGGAATTACGAGCAGTACTTC. This encodes CASSPWDRNYEQYF. The variable domain in full, completed from reference TRBV28 and TRBJ2-7, reads DVKVTQSSRYLVKRTGEKVFLECVQDMDHENMFWYRQDPGLGLRLIYFSYDVKMKEKGDIPEGYSVSREKKERFSLILESASTNQTSMYLCASSPWDRNYEQYFGPGTRLTVT.

This chain joins TRBV19 and TRBJ1-2; 8 nucleotides match TRBD1. V dropped 6 bases and J dropped 8; count of bases not matched to a gene: 5. Germline loops: CDR1 LNHDA, CDR2 SQIVND (reference sequence). This CDR3 has 12 amino acids. The CDR3 DNA follows: TGTGCCAGTAGAGGACAGGGTATGGGCTACACCTTC. It specifies CASRGQGMGYTF.

CDR3 DNA: TGTGCCAGCAGTTGGACAGGGGGGAACATTCAGTACTTC. Encoded protein: CASSWTGGNIQYF. The V call is TRBV7-2, the J call TRBJ2-4; 10 bases align to TRBD1. Germline trimming cut 6 bases from V and 7 bases from J; bases unmatched to any gene: 3. Germline CDR1 and CDR2: SGHTA and FQGNSA. The CDR3 spans 13 residues.

The CDR3 sequence is CASSLTSGSTYNEQFF. CDR3 nucleotide sequence: TGCGCCAGCAGCTTGACTAGCGGGAGTACGTACAATGAGCAGTTCTTC. The V gene is TRBV5-1, the J gene TRBJ2-1; TRBD2 agrees at 11 bases. The CDR3 runs to 16 residues. Germline trimming cut 1 base from V and 4 bases from J; bases unmatched to any gene: 4. The germline V gene has CDR1 SGHRS and CDR2 YFSETQ.

This clone was counted a few times. The gene calls are TRBV14 and TRBJ1-2; no clear D gene. Per germline, CDR1 SGHDN and CDR2 FVKESK. Trimming left V 3 bases short and J 5 bases short, with 4 bases between. The CDR3 is made up of 11 amino acids. CDR3 sequence (DNA): TGTGCCAGCAGCCACGGATATGGCTACACCTTC. It translates to CASSHGYGYTF.

V gene TRBV15 combines with J gene TRBJ1-4, with D uncertain. Germline V gene lookup returns CDR1 LNHNV and CDR2 YYDKDF (reference sequence). V shed 1 base and J shed 8 bases, with 14 bases lying between them. There are 15 residues in the CDR3. In DNA, the CDR3 is TGTGCCACCAGCAGAGTCAACCGGGTGGGGGAAAAACTGTTTTTT. Protein: CATSRVNRVGEKLFF.

The chain combines TRBV11-2 with TRBJ2-1; TRBD2 agrees at 7 bases. The CDR3 is 15 residues long. Losses at the gene ends were 0 bases for V and 3 bases for J; bases not matched to a gene: 2. Per the germline V gene, CDR1 is SGHAT and CDR2 is FQNNGV. The CDR3 loop is CASSLEASGYNEQFF. DNA of the CDR3: TGTGCCAGCAGCTTAGAGGCTAGCGGCTACAATGAGCAGTTCTTC. Drawing the rest from reference TRBV11-2 and TRBJ2-1, the complete variable domain is EAGVAQSPRYKIIEKRQSVAFWCNPISGHATLYWYQQILGQGPKLLIQFQNNGVVDDSQLPKDRFSAERLKGVDSTLKIQPAKLEDSAVYLCASSLEASGYNEQFFGPGTRLTVL.

This chain connects TRBV5-1 to TRBJ1-3; no clear D gene. The V end was cut by 1 base, the J end by 0 bases, with 5 bases between. Per the germline V gene, CDR1 is SGHRS and CDR2 is YFSETQ. CDR3 length: 14 amino acids. CDR3 loop: CASSLLDSGNTIYF. Here the CDR3 DNA reads TGCGCCAGCAGCTTGTTGGACTCTGGAAACACCATATATTTT. Using reference TRBV5-1 and TRBJ1-3 for the parts outside the CDR3, the full variable domain is KAGVTQTPRYLIKTRGQQVTLSCSPISGHRSVSWYQQTPGQGLQFLFEYFSETQRNKGNFPGRFSGRQFSNSRSEMNVSTLELGDSALYLCASSLLDSGNTIYFGEGSWLTVV.

The chain uses TRBV19 and TRBJ2-1; unclear D gene. The CDR3 sequence is 13 residues long. V shed 6 bases and J shed 2 bases, with 8 bases lying between them. Germline CDR1 and CDR2: LNHDA and SQIVND (reference sequence). DNA of the CDR3: TGTGCCAGTAGCATCATCCCCTACAATGAGCAGTTCTTC. It is translated as CASSIIPYNEQFF.

This clone appeared a single time. This rearrangement joins TRBV29-1 to TRBJ2-5; D unresolved. The germline V gene encodes CDR1 SQVTM and CDR2 ANQGSEA. V was cut by 5 bases and J by 1 base, with 14 bases left in between. This CDR3 spans 14 amino acids. This CDR3 reads CSVTNSGPQETQYF. The CDR3 bases are TGCAGCGTTACGAATTCGGGCCCCCAAGAGACCCAGTACTTC.

This clone occurred a few times. The V and J genes are TRBV6-6 and TRBJ2-1; D uncertain. Per the germline V gene, CDR1 is MNHNY and CDR2 is SVGAGI (reference sequence). V lost 0 bases and J 8 bases, leaving 5 bases between the germline ends. The CDR3 is 12 residues long. CDR3 loop: CASSYSTDEQFF. The CDR3 bases are TGTGCCAGCAGTTACTCGACGGATGAGCAGTTCTTC.